This T cell receptor (beta chain) was documented in a study of Graves' ophthalmopathy and Graves' hyperthyroidism. Patients with other autoimmune diseases, uncontrolled infections, pregnancy or lactation were excluded. Clinicians made diagnoses from clinical symptoms, serum thyroxine, TRAb, thyroid ultrasound and orbital computed tomography. This CDR3 has 15 amino acids. Germline V lookup: CDR1 SGHTA, CDR2 FQGNSA. Scientists amplified the TCR beta CDR3 regions from RNA transcripts. First-round RT-PCR relied on HTBI primers, and a second-round multiplex PCR came next. TCRdb reanalysed the multiplex PCR reads using MiXCR and keeps one entry per CDR3 protein. The sample shows around 1.1 million distinct CDR3 sequences, less than 45% of them seen only once. This clonotype was recorded at least ten times. Antigen: not known. The junction does not match germline at one end; this may be a read error. Study-level results: Prediction of ophthalmopathy progression reached 70.59% sensitivity and under 80% specificity.

Sequencing input: peripheral blood or thyroid tissue (not recorded which). The V gene is TRBV7-2, the J gene TRBJ1-5, with 8 positions matching TRBD1. The sequence came from an adult man with Graves' hyperthyroidism. This CDR3 reads CASSQAGTGNQPQHF. In DNA form, the CDR3 reads TGCGCCAGCAGCCAAGCCGGGACAGGAAATCAGCCCCAGCATTTT. The complete variable domain, with remaining parts taken from reference TRBV7-2 and TRBJ1-5, reads GAGVSQSPSNKVTEKGKDVELRCDPISGHTALYWYRQSLGQGLEFLIYFQGNSAPDKSGLPSDRFSAERTGGSVSTLTIQRTQQEDSAVYLCASSQAGTGNQPQHFGDGTRLSIL.